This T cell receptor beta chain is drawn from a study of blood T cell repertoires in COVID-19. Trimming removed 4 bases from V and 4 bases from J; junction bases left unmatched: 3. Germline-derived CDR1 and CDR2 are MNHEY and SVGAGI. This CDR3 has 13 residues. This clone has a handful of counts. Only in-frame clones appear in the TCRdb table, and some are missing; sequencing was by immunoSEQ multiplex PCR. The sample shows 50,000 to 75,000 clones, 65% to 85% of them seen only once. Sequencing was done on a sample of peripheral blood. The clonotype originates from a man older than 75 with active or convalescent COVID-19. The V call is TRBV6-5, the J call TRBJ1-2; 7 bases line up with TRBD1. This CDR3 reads CASSSRQGYGYTF. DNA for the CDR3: TGTGCCAGCAGTTCACGACAGGGCTATGGCTACACCTTC.